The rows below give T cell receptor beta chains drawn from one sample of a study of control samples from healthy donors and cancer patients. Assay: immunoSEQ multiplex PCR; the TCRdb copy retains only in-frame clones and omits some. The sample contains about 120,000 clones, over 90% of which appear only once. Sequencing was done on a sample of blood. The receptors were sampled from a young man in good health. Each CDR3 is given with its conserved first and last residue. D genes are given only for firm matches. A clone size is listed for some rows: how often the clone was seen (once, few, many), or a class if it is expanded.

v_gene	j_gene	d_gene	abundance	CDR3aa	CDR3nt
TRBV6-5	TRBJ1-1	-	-	CASSVKLNTEAFF	TGTGCCAGCAGCGTTAAGTTGAACACTGAAGCTTTCTTT
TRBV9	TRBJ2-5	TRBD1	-	CASSADRGQRETQYF	TGTGCCAGCAGCGCCGACAGGGGGCAAAGAGAGACCCAGTACTTC
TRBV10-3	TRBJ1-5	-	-	CAISDTGGNQPQHF	TGTGCCATCAGTGACACCGGCGGGAATCAGCCCCAGCATTTT
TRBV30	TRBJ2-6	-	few	CAGGSGANVLTF	TGTGCCGGCGGCTCTGGGGCCAACGTCCTGACTTTC
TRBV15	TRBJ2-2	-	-	CATSRELSLNTGELFF	TGTGCCACCAGCAGAGAACTTTCTCTCAACACCGGGGAGCTGTTTTTT
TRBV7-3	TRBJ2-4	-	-	CASSLSPGAKNIQYF	TGTGCCAGCAGCTTAAGTCCGGGGGCCAAAAACATTCAGTACTTC
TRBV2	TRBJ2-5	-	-	CASRGPGGTQYF	TGTGCCAGCAGAGGACCCGGTGGGACCCAGTACTTC
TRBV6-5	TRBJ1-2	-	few	CASSRGERSYTF	TGTGCCAGCAGTCGAGGGGAGAGGAGCTACACCTTC
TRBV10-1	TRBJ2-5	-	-	CASSETPGETQYF	TGCGCCAGCAGTGAGACGCCGGGAGAGACCCAGTACTTC
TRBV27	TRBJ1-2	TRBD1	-	CASRRYKGGAYGYTF	TGTGCCAGCAGACGATACAAAGGGGGCGCCTATGGCTACACCTTC
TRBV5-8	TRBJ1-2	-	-	CASSRGGTYLYGYTF	TGTGCCAGCAGCAGGGGAGGCACATACCTCTATGGCTACACCTTC
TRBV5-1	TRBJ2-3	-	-	CASSLEGADTQYF	TGCGCCAGCAGCTTGGAGGGCGCAGATACGCAGTATTTT
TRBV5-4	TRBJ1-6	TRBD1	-	CASSSETGVGSPLHF	TGTGCCAGCAGCTCCGAGACAGGGGTGGGGTCACCCCTCCACTTT
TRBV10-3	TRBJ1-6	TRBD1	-	CAISLRDRGFSPLHF	TGTGCCATCAGTCTCCGGGACAGGGGGTTTTCACCCCTCCACTTT
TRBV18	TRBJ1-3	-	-	CASSPITARSGNTIYF	TGTGCCAGCTCACCGATCACAGCACGCTCTGGAAACACCATATATTTT
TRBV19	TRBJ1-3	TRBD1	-	CATTGVSSGNTIYF	TGTGCCACGACAGGGGTCAGCTCTGGAAACACCATATATTTT
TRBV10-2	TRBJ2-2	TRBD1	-	CASSAQGAGELFF	TGCGCCAGCAGTGCACAGGGGGCCGGGGAGCTGTTTTTT
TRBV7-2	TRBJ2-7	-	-	CASSLVALTYEQYF	TGTGCCAGCAGCTTAGTAGCTCTTACCTACGAGCAGTACTTC
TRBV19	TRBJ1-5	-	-	CASLPRGASLNSNQPQHF	TGTGCCAGCCTCCCGCGCGGGGCCAGCCTCAATAGCAATCAGCCCCAGCATTTT
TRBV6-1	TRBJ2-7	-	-	CASSEAGARSDEQYF	TGTGCCAGCAGTGAAGCCGGCGCCAGGTCAGACGAGCAGTACTTC
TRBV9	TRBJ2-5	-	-	CASSVDMGETQYF	TGTGCCAGCAGCGTAGATATGGGAGAGACCCAGTACTTC
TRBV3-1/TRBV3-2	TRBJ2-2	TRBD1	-	CASSRRTGSNTGELFF	TGTGCCAGCAGCCGGCGGACAGGCTCGAACACCGGGGAGCTGTTTTTT
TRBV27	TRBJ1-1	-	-	CASSSLTQGNTEAFF	TGTGCCAGCAGTTCACTTACCCAGGGGAACACTGAAGCTTTCTTT
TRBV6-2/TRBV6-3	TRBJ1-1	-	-	CASSLSGFEAFF	TGTGCCAGCAGTTTATCAGGGTTTGAAGCTTTCTTT
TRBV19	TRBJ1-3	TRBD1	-	CASRDRGSGNTIYF	TGTGCCAGTAGGGACAGGGGCTCTGGAAACACCATATATTTT
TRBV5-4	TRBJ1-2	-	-	CASSPSLIYGYTF	TGTGCCAGCAGCCCATCCCTTATTTATGGCTACACCTTC
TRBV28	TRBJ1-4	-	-	CASSLLGLHEKLFF	TGTGCCAGCAGTTTGTTGGGGTTGCATGAAAAACTGTTTTTT
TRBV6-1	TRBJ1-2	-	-	CASSEVVLNYGYTF	TGTGCCAGCAGTGAAGTAGTGCTTAACTATGGCTACACCTTC
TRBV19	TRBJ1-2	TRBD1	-	CASSAPGTGGEGYTF	TGTGCCAGTAGTGCCCCCGGGACAGGGGGTGAGGGCTACACCTTC
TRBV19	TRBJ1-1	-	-	CASSIRGTTEAFF	TGTGCCAGTAGTATCAGAGGGACCACTGAAGCTTTCTTT
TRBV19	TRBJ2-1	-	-	CASSISAGANNNEQFF	TGTGCCAGTAGTATATCCGCGGGGGCCAATAACAATGAGCAGTTCTTC
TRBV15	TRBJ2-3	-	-	CATSRGGAADTQYF	TGTGCCACCAGCCGAGGGGGGGCCGCAGATACGCAGTATTTT
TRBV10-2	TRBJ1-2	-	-	CASSEVGSFNYGYTF	TGCGCCAGCAGTGAAGTCGGCAGCTTTAACTATGGCTACACCTTC
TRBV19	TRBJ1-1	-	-	CASSPGREGTEAFF	TGTGCCAGTAGTCCGGGCCGAGAGGGCACTGAAGCTTTCTTT
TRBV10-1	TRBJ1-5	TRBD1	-	CASSKRQGGSNQPQHF	TGCGCCAGCAGTAAGCGACAGGGGGGTAGCAATCAGCCCCAGCATTTT
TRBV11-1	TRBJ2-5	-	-	CASSWVGGSEETQYF	TGTGCCAGCAGCTGGGTGGGGGGTAGCGAAGAGACCCAGTACTTC
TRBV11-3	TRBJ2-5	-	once	CASSLGVHETQYF	TGTGCCAGCAGCTTAGGGGTTCATGAGACCCAGTACTTC
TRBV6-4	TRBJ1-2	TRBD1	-	CASSPTGVDFYGYTF	TGTGCCAGCTCTCCGACAGGGGTCGATTTCTATGGCTACACCTTC
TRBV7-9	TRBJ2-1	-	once	CASNPGRGQGGGEQFF	TGTGCCAGCAACCCCGGACGGGGTCAGGGCGGAGGGGAGCAGTTCTTC
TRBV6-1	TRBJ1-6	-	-	CASSEAPHRSSYNSPLHF	TGTGCCAGCAGTGAAGCGCCCCATAGAAGCTCCTATAATTCACCCCTCCACTTT
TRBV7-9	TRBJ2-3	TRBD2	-	CASSQALASYTDTQYF	TGTGCCAGCAGTCAAGCACTAGCGAGCTATACAGATACGCAGTATTTT
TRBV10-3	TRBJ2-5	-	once	CAISDFPPGAETQYF	TGTGCCATCAGTGACTTCCCTCCGGGGGCAGAGACCCAGTACTTC
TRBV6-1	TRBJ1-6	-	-	CASSDKVRGRPYNSPLHF	TGTGCCAGCAGTGATAAAGTCCGAGGTCGGCCTTATAATTCACCCCTCCACTTT
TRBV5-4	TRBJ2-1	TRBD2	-	CASSWKRGSSYNEQFF	TGTGCCAGCAGCTGGAAGCGGGGTAGCTCCTACAATGAGCAGTTCTTC
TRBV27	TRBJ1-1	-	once	CASSLTWQGNTEAFF	TGTGCCAGCAGTTTAACGTGGCAGGGGAACACTGAAGCTTTCTTT
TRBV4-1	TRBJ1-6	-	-	CASSSRGGSASGPLHF	TGCGCCAGCAGCTCAAGAGGAGGGTCCGCATCGGGGCCCCTCCACTTT
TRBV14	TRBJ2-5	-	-	CASSSRSIVLGGETQYF	TGTGCCAGCAGCTCAAGGTCAATCGTACTAGGCGGAGAGACCCAGTACTTC